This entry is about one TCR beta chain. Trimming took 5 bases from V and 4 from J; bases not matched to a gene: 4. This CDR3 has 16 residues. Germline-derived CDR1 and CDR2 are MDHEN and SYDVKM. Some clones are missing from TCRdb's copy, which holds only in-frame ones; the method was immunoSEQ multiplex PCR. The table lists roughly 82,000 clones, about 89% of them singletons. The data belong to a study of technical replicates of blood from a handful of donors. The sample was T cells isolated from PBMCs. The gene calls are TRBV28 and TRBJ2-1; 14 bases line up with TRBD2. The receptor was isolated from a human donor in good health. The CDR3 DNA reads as TGTGCCAGCAGTGCACGGACTAGCGGGAGGTACAATGAGCAGTTCTTC. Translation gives CASSARTSGRYNEQFF.